This T cell receptor (beta chain) was recorded in a study of OX40 agonist ivuxolimab in advanced cancers. Study context: Having had anti-PD-1, anti-PD-L1 or anti-CTLA-4 therapy before was allowed, and roughly 40% had some. Broader study findings: CD4+ T cells averaged fewer expanded clones than CD8+ T cells.

From germline, CDR1 is SGHDN and CDR2 FVKESK. The CDR3 is made up of 18 amino acids. The V and J ends lost 3 bases and 4 bases, in that order; junction bases with no gene match: 17. Data came from immunoSEQ multiplex PCR; TCRdb stores just in-frame clones and leaves some out. The data show 80,000 to 95,000 clones, with roughly 89% seen just once and about 9% held by the top ten. As to this clone: What it recognizes is unknown.

The TCR sequence derives from an adult with an advanced solid tumor such as melanoma, head and neck, liver or kidney cancer. The sample was CD4+ or CD8+ T cells sorted from blood, taken in a trial of the OX40 agonist ivuxolimab. J is TRBJ1-1 and V is TRBV14, with 7 bases lining up with TRBD1. The DNA of the CDR3 is TGTGCCAGCAGCCATATTACAGGGGATAGTTTTCGGAGCACTGAAGCTTTCTTT. It specifies CASSHITGDSFRSTEAFF. The entire variable domain, with the rest obtained from reference TRBV14 and TRBJ1-1, is as follows: EAGVTQFPSHSVIEKGQTVTLRCDPISGHDNLYWYRRVMGKEIKFLLHFVKESKQDESGMPNNRFLAERTGGTYSTLKVQPAELEDSGVYFCASSHITGDSFRSTEAFFGQGTRLTVV.